Listed below are T cell receptor beta chains from one sample, sequenced in a study of shared clonotypes between healthy human individuals. Profiled with immunoSEQ multiplex PCR; TCRdb holds only in-frame clones, not every one. The data contain about 750,000 clones, 80% to 95% of them seen just once; the ten biggest clones take up under 30%. The specimen was naive CD8+ T cells sorted from blood. The receptors here all came from a man under 40 in good health. Both conserved end residues are part of each CDR3. The order of the fields is V gene, clone size, J gene, D gene, CDR3 protein, CDR3 DNA. The D gene is left open where the match is weak. The size entry is marked missing in some rows and otherwise reads once, few, many or a size class.

V: TRBV6-4; size: NA; J: TRBJ2-1; D: TRBD2; CDR3: CASSGSAGGYNEQFF; DNA: TGTGCCAGCAGTGGGTCCGCGGGGGGCTACAATGAGCAGTTCTTC
V: TRBV7-9; size: NA; J: TRBJ1-4; D: NA; CDR3: CASSLGLGYDEKLFF; DNA: TGTGCCAGCAGCTTAGGGCTGGGATATGATGAAAAACTGTTTTTT
V: TRBV5-1; size: NA; J: TRBJ2-1; D: TRBD1; CDR3: CASSSRTGTGYNEQFF; DNA: TGCGCCAGCAGCTCCCGAACCGGGACAGGCTACAATGAGCAGTTCTTC
V: TRBV10-1; size: NA; J: TRBJ2-2; D: NA; CDR3: CASSGVGNTGELFF; DNA: TGCGCCAGCAGTGGGGTCGGGAACACCGGGGAGCTGTTTTTT
V: TRBV27; size: NA; J: TRBJ1-1; D: NA; CDR3: CASSIRGTGYTEAFF; DNA: TGTGCCAGCAGTATCCGAGGGACGGGCTACACTGAAGCTTTCTTT
V: TRBV7-6; size: NA; J: TRBJ2-1; D: NA; CDR3: CASRPSLEAYNEQFF; DNA: TGTGCCAGCAGGCCCTCGTTGGAGGCGTACAATGAGCAGTTCTTC
V: TRBV27; size: NA; J: TRBJ1-2; D: TRBD1; CDR3: CASASTRTGNYGYTF; DNA: TGTGCCAGCGCCTCCACGAGGACAGGGAACTATGGCTACACCTTC
V: TRBV2; size: few; J: TRBJ2-4; D: TRBD1; CDR3: CASSEIIIRDSEAKNIQYF; DNA: TGTGCCAGCAGTGAGATCATTATCCGGGACAGCGAAGCCAAAAACATTCAGTACTTC
V: TRBV7-9; size: NA; J: TRBJ2-1; D: NA; CDR3: CASSKALGSYNEQFF; DNA: TGTGCCAGCAGCAAAGCCCTTGGTTCCTACAATGAGCAGTTCTTC
V: TRBV5-4; size: NA; J: TRBJ2-1; D: TRBD1; CDR3: CASSTTGTGTHNEQFF; DNA: TGTGCCAGCAGCACAACCGGGACAGGGACCCACAATGAGCAGTTCTTC
V: TRBV4-1; size: NA; J: TRBJ1-4; D: TRBD1; CDR3: CASSRQGFIGEKLFF; DNA: TGCGCCAGCAGCCGACAGGGGTTTATTGGTGAAAAACTGTTTTTT
V: TRBV5-8; size: NA; J: TRBJ1-2; D: NA; CDR3: CASSLADRTGYGYTF; DNA: TGTGCCAGCAGCTTGGCCGACAGGACCGGCTATGGCTACACCTTC
V: TRBV28; size: NA; J: TRBJ2-1; D: TRBD2; CDR3: CASSSTSGDYNEQFF; DNA: TGTGCCAGCAGCTCCACTAGCGGAGATTACAATGAGCAGTTCTTC
V: TRBV30; size: NA; J: TRBJ2-3; D: NA; CDR3: CAWSDPILTDTQYF; DNA: TGTGCCTGGAGCGACCCGATACTCACAGATACGCAGTATTTT
V: TRBV30; size: NA; J: TRBJ1-1; D: TRBD1; CDR3: CAYSGGTEAFF; DNA: TGTGCCTACTCAGGGGGCACTGAAGCTTTCTTT
V: TRBV6-1; size: NA; J: TRBJ2-1; D: NA; CDR3: CASSEAVAPGTPQFF; DNA: TGTGCCAGCAGTGAAGCGGTCGCCCCGGGGACTCCGCAGTTCTTC
V: TRBV7-9; size: NA; J: TRBJ2-1; D: TRBD1; CDR3: CASSSRNRGQQEQFF; DNA: TGTGCCAGCAGCTCTCGAAACAGGGGACAACAGGAGCAGTTCTTC
V: TRBV27; size: NA; J: TRBJ2-5; D: NA; CDR3: CASSLSPTDYAETQYF; DNA: TGTGCCAGCAGTTTATCGCCGACAGATTATGCCGAGACCCAGTACTTC
V: TRBV6-1; size: NA; J: TRBJ1-1; D: NA; CDR3: CASSEEGGRTIEAFF; DNA: TGTGCCAGCAGTGAAGAGGGAGGCAGGACGATTGAAGCTTTCTTT
V: TRBV9; size: NA; J: TRBJ2-7; D: TRBD2; CDR3: CASSVGSGSPYEQYF; DNA: TGTGCCAGCAGCGTTGGTAGCGGGTCCCCCTACGAGCAGTACTTC
V: TRBV7-9; size: NA; J: TRBJ2-1; D: TRBD2; CDR3: CASSFIGRSYREQFF; DNA: TGTGCCAGCAGCTTTATCGGGAGGTCCTACAGGGAGCAGTTCTTC
V: TRBV7-2; size: NA; J: TRBJ2-1; D: TRBD2; CDR3: CASSGHVAGVVWNEQFF; DNA: TGTGCCAGCAGCGGCCATGTTGCGGGGGTAGTGTGGAATGAGCAGTTCTTC
V: TRBV7-9; size: NA; J: TRBJ1-4; D: TRBD1; CDR3: CASSLGQGVGATNEKLFF; DNA: TGTGCCAGCAGCTTAGGACAGGGAGTGGGGGCAACTAATGAAAAACTGTTTTTT
V: TRBV10-3; size: NA; J: TRBJ2-1; D: NA; CDR3: CATRLVGNNEQFF; DNA: TGTGCCACCAGACTAGTTGGCAACAATGAGCAGTTCTTC
V: TRBV21-1; size: NA; J: TRBJ2-2; D: NA; CDR3: CASSEGTYTGELFF; DNA: TGTGCCAGCAGCGAGGGCACCTACACCGGGGAGCTGTTTTTT
V: TRBV5-1; size: NA; J: TRBJ2-7; D: TRBD1; CDR3: CASSPDVGTGGYEQYF; DNA: TGCGCCAGCAGCCCGGACGTAGGGACAGGAGGCTACGAGCAGTACTTC
V: TRBV27; size: once; J: TRBJ2-7; D: TRBD2; CDR3: CASSPSGYTYEQYF; DNA: TGTGCCAGCAGCCCTAGCGGATATACCTACGAGCAGTACTTC
V: TRBV7-9; size: NA; J: TRBJ1-1; D: NA; CDR3: CASSSTDQPETEAFF; DNA: TGTGCCAGCAGCTCGACCGACCAACCAGAGACTGAAGCTTTCTTT
V: TRBV19; size: NA; J: TRBJ2-7; D: NA; CDR3: CASSSRDFYEQYF; DNA: TGTGCCAGTAGTTCCCGGGACTTCTACGAGCAGTACTTC
V: TRBV4-1; size: NA; J: TRBJ2-3; D: TRBD2; CDR3: CASSQLTTSGNEVTSTDTQYF; DNA: TGCGCCAGCAGCCAACTTACGACTAGCGGGAACGAAGTAACTAGCACAGATACGCAGTATTTT
V: TRBV7-9; size: NA; J: TRBJ2-1; D: NA; CDR3: CASAPYNEQFF; DNA: TGTGCCAGCGCTCCCTACAATGAGCAGTTCTTC
V: TRBV29-1; size: NA; J: TRBJ2-3; D: NA; CDR3: CSVEQTERTTDTQYF; DNA: TGCAGCGTTGAACAAACAGAAAGAACCACAGATACGCAGTATTTT
V: TRBV13; size: NA; J: TRBJ2-1; D: NA; CDR3: CASSSLGGGDNEQFF; DNA: TGTGCCAGCAGCTCCCTAGGGGGAGGAGACAATGAGCAGTTCTTC
V: TRBV30; size: NA; J: TRBJ2-7; D: NA; CDR3: CAWSAVRYEQYF; DNA: TGTGCCTGGAGTGCAGTACGCTACGAGCAGTACTTC
V: TRBV13; size: NA; J: TRBJ1-1; D: NA; CDR3: CASSLVRGRAFF; DNA: TGTGCCAGCAGCTTAGTTCGGGGGCGAGCTTTCTTT
V: TRBV27; size: NA; J: TRBJ2-1; D: TRBD2; CDR3: CASSFLLAGAYNEQFF; DNA: TGTGCCAGCAGTTTCCTTCTAGCGGGGGCCTACAATGAGCAGTTCTTC
V: TRBV29-1; size: NA; J: TRBJ1-1; D: NA; CDR3: CSTRDINTEAFF; DNA: TGCAGCACAAGGGACATTAACACTGAAGCTTTCTTT
V: TRBV19; size: NA; J: TRBJ2-5; D: TRBD2; CDR3: CASSIGGRARETQYF; DNA: TGTGCCAGTAGTATTGGAGGGAGGGCCCGAGAGACCCAGTACTTC
V: TRBV5-6; size: NA; J: TRBJ2-7; D: NA; CDR3: CASSLGLVEEQYF; DNA: TGTGCCAGCAGCTTGGGACTAGTGGAAGAGCAGTACTTC
V: TRBV6-5; size: once; J: TRBJ1-5; D: TRBD1; CDR3: CASSGTGYQPQHF; DNA: TGTGCCAGCAGCGGGACAGGCTATCAGCCCCAGCATTTT
V: TRBV19; size: NA; J: TRBJ2-3; D: TRBD1; CDR3: CASSPWTGFDTQYF; DNA: TGTGCCAGTAGTCCCTGGACAGGGTTCGATACGCAGTATTTT
V: TRBV13; size: NA; J: TRBJ1-2; D: TRBD1; CDR3: CASSPRDRGTFNYGYTF; DNA: TGTGCCAGCAGCCCCCGGGACAGGGGGACTTTTAACTATGGCTACACCTTC
V: TRBV20-1; size: NA; J: TRBJ1-5; D: NA; CDR3: CSAMKGGPQHF; DNA: TGCAGTGCTATGAAGGGCGGGCCCCAGCATTTT
V: TRBV19; size: NA; J: TRBJ2-1; D: TRBD2; CDR3: CASRKLAGVTNEQFF; DNA: TGTGCCAGTAGAAAACTAGCGGGAGTGACCAATGAGCAGTTCTTC
V: TRBV11-3; size: NA; J: TRBJ2-3; D: NA; CDR3: CASSLRADTQYF; DNA: TGTGCCAGCAGCCTCAGGGCAGATACGCAGTATTTT
V: TRBV27; size: NA; J: TRBJ2-7; D: TRBD2; CDR3: CASSLGASGQTYEQYF; DNA: TGTGCCAGCAGTTTAGGAGCTAGCGGGCAAACCTACGAGCAGTACTTC
V: TRBV7-9; size: NA; J: TRBJ2-1; D: TRBD1; CDR3: CASSSLTGLNNEQFF; DNA: TGTGCCAGCAGCTCTTTGACAGGGTTAAACAATGAGCAGTTCTTC
V: TRBV6-5; size: NA; J: TRBJ2-7; D: NA; CDR3: CASSYDATYEQYF; DNA: TGTGCCAGCAGTTACGACGCCACCTACGAGCAGTACTTC
V: TRBV7-9; size: once; J: TRBJ2-4; D: NA; CDR3: CASSSLGGHPLAKNIQYF; DNA: TGTGCCAGCAGCTCCCTGGGGGGACACCCTTTAGCCAAAAACATTCAGTACTTC